The 14 T cell receptor beta chains presented below share a single source sample, sequenced in a study of blood T cell repertoires in COVID-19. The table came from immunoSEQ multiplex PCR; TCRdb's copy has only in-frame clones and leaves some out. The table records about 200,000 clones, more than 75% of them present only once. The sequencing sample was made of peripheral blood. Every receptor here comes from an elderly woman with acute or convalescent COVID-19.

CDR3 region: CASSNGGHSAMPPYEQYF. The CDR3 coding sequence is TGTGCCAGCAGCAACGGGGGGCACTCTGCAATGCCCCCCTACGAGCAGTACTTC. This rearrangement joins TRBV21-1 to TRBJ2-7; no check of the table's D call, TRBD2, against the DNA was made. TRBV21-1 is a known pseudogene. This CDR3 spans 18 amino acids.

The gene calls are TRBV7-3 and TRBJ1-1; perhaps TRBD1 as D (6 bases). CDR1 is SGHTA and CDR2 is FQGTGA in the germline V gene. V was trimmed by 3 bases and J by 1 base, leaving 15 bases between them. The CDR3 runs 16 residues. DNA for the CDR3: TGTGCCAGCAGCTTGGGGGCCCCCACAGAGAACACTGAAGCTTTCTTT. Its translation is CASSLGAPTENTEAFF.

The chain recombines TRBV3-1 (or the pseudogene TRBV3-2) with TRBJ1-6; the match to TRBD1 covers 9 bases. This CDR3 contains 16 residues. V lost 0 bases and J lost 7; bases outside the gene matches: 4. CDR1 is LGHDT and CDR2 is YNNKEL in the germline V gene (reference sequence). The CDR3, as DNA: TGTGCCAGCAGCCAAGATTATGGGACAGGGAATTCACCCCTCCACTTT. Its translation: CASSQDYGTGNSPLHF.

CDR3 DNA sequence: TGCGCCAGCACTAGCGAAATTGCCTACAATGAGCAGTTCTTC. This sequence encodes CASTSEIAYNEQFF. V gene TRBV5-1 combines with J gene TRBJ2-1, with D perhaps matching TRBD2 (6 bases). This CDR3 is 14 amino acids long. The germline V gene has CDR1 SGHRS and CDR2 YFSETQ. The V end was cut by 6 bases, the J end by 2 bases, with 12 bases between.

V and J are TRBV11-1 and TRBJ2-1, with 7 bases aligning to TRBD1. This CDR3 has 12 amino acids. CDR1 and CDR2 from the germline V gene are SGHAT and FQDESV (reference sequence). The J segment lost 9 bases and the V segment lost 5 bases, leaving 4 bases of the junction unmatched. CDR3 in amino acids: CASSIGGGEQFF. For the CDR3, the DNA is TGTGCCAGCAGCATAGGGGGCGGTGAGCAGTTCTTC.

The rearrangement links TRBV27 to TRBJ2-7, with TRBD1 identical over 8 bases. J gave up 9 bases and V 0 bases, and 10 bases lay outside the gene matches. Germline-derived CDR1 and CDR2 are MNHEY and SMNVEV (reference sequence). The CDR3 runs 15 residues. The CDR3 bases are TGTGCCAGCAGTTTATCTCCCGCAGGGGGCGCCGGGCAGTACTTC. Amino acid sequence: CASSLSPAGGAGQYF.

The chain links TRBV10-2 to TRBJ1-1, with 8 bases lining up with TRBD1. Germline CDR1 reads WSHSY; CDR2 reads SAAADI. The CDR3 is made up of 16 amino acids. The V and J ends lost 5 bases and 0 bases, in that order; junction bases with no gene match: 8. In DNA form, the CDR3 reads TGCGCCAGCAGTCGAAGCCTACAGGGGGTGAACACTGAAGCTTTCTTT. Amino acids: CASSRSLQGVNTEAFF.

The V gene is TRBV18, the J gene TRBJ1-1; 7 bases align to TRBD1. The V segment lost 6 bases and the J segment 6 bases; nucleotides outside the gene matches: 13. The CDR3 sequence is 15 residues long. Germline CDR1 KGHSH, CDR2 LQKENI. The chain's CDR3 is CASSPRTGDVAEAFF. The DNA of the CDR3 is TGTGCCAGCTCCCCCCGAACAGGGGACGTTGCTGAAGCTTTCTTT.

The DNA for the CDR3 is TGTGCCAGCTCACCAGGGCAGGTTGTCGCCTACGAGCAGTACTTC. It specifies CASSPGQVVAYEQYF. The J gene is TRBJ2-7, the V gene TRBV18, with D unclear. V lost 2 bases to trimming and J lost 2 bases, with 13 bases between them. The CDR3 totals 15 residues. Germline CDR1 is KGHSH and CDR2 is LQKENI.

The genes are TRBV28 and TRBJ1-5; a possible D gene is TRBD1 (6 bases). The length of the CDR3 is 21 residues. CDR1 is MDHEN, CDR2 SYDVKM, per germline. V dropped 3 bases and J dropped 2 bases, with 29 bases sitting between them. In DNA form, the CDR3 reads TGTGCCAGCAGTTTGAGGTCAGTGGGGCAGGGGCGAAAAGGGGGCAATCAGCCCCAGCATTTT. Protein product: CASSLRSVGQGRKGGNQPQHF. The variable domain in full, completed from reference TRBV28 and TRBJ1-5, reads DVKVTQSSRYLVKRTGEKVFLECVQDMDHENMFWYRQDPGLGLRLIYFSYDVKMKEKGDIPEGYSVSREKKERFSLILESASTNQTSMYLCASSLRSVGQGRKGGNQPQHFGDGTRLSIL.

The chain uses TRBV7-9 and TRBJ1-1; D remains unclear. This CDR3 spans 13 amino acids. CDR1 is SEHNR, CDR2 FQNEAQ, per germline (reference sequence). V gave up 5 bases and J gave up 7 bases, with 14 bases separating them. Here the CDR3 DNA reads TGTGCCAGCAGCACGCCCTACAGCATTGAAGCTTTCTTT. Protein product: CASSTPYSIEAFF.

The CDR3 spells CASSPNQGYQETQYF. The CDR3 DNA reads as TGTGCCAGCAGCCCAAACCAGGGTTACCAAGAGACCCAGTACTTC. V usage is TRBV11-3 and J usage is TRBJ2-5; D perhaps matches TRBD1 (5 bases). V was clipped by 5 bases and J by 0 bases, with 13 bases between them. The germline V gene has CDR1 SGHNT and CDR2 YENEEA. The CDR3 loop spans 15 amino acids. Full variable domain (outside the CDR3, taken from reference TRBV11-3 and TRBJ2-5): EAGVVQSPRYKIIEKKQPVAFWCNPISGHNTLYWYLQNLGQGPELLIRYENEEAVDDSQLPKDRFSAERLKGVDSTLKIQPAELGDSAVYLCASSPNQGYQETQYFGPGTRLLVL.

CDR3 sequence (DNA): TGTGCCAGTAGTCGATACAGGGGGGGTGAAAAACTGTTTTTT. Protein sequence: CASSRYRGGEKLFF. The chain employs TRBV19 and TRBJ1-4, with 8 nucleotides matching TRBD1. J was trimmed by 7 bases and V by 5 bases; bases with no gene match: 6. The CDR3 totals 14 residues. Germline V gene sequence: CDR1 LNHDA, CDR2 SQIVND (reference sequence). The variable domain in full, completed from reference TRBV19 and TRBJ1-4, reads DGGITQSPKYLFRKEGQNVTLSCEQNLNHDAMYWYRQDPGQGLRLIYYSQIVNDFQKGDIAEGYSVSREKKESFPLTVTSAQKNPTAFYLCASSRYRGGEKLFFGSGTQLSVL.

Remarks on this clone: One end of the junction fails to match germline, which may point to a read error. V is TRBV7-7 and J is TRBJ2-5; unclear D gene. This CDR3 is built from 13 residues. Germline CDR1 SSHAT, CDR2 FNYEAQ (reference sequence). Here the CDR3 DNA reads TGTGCTAGCAGTCGCATCGGCCAAGAGACCCAGTACTTC. Translation: CASSRIGQETQYF.